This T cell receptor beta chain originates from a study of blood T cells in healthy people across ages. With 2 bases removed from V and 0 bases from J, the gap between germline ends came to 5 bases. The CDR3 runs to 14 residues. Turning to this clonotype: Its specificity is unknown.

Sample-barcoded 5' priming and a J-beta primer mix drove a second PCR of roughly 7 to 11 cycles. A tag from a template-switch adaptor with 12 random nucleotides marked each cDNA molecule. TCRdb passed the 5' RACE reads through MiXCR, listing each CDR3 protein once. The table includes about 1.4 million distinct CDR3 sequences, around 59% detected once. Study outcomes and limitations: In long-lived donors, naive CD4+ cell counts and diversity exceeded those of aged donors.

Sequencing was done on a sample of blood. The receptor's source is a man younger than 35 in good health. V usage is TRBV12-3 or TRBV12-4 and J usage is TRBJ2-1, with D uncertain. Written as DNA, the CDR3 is TGTGCCAGCAGTTTAAAGAGCTCCTACAATGAGCAGTTCTTC. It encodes CASSLKSSYNEQFF.